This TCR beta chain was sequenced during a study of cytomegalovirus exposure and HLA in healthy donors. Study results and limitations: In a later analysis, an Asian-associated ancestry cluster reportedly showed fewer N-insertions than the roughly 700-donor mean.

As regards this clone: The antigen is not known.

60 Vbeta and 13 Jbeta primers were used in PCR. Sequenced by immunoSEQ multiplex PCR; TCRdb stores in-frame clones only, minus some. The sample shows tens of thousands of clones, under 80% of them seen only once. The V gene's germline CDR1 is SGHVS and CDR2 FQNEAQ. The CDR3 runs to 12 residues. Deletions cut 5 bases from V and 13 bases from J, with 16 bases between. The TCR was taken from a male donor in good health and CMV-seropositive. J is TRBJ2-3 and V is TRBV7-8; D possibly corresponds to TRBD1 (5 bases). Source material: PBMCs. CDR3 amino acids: CASSRTTVSEYF. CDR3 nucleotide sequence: TGTGCCAGCAGCCGGACGACAGTTTCGGAGTATTTT.